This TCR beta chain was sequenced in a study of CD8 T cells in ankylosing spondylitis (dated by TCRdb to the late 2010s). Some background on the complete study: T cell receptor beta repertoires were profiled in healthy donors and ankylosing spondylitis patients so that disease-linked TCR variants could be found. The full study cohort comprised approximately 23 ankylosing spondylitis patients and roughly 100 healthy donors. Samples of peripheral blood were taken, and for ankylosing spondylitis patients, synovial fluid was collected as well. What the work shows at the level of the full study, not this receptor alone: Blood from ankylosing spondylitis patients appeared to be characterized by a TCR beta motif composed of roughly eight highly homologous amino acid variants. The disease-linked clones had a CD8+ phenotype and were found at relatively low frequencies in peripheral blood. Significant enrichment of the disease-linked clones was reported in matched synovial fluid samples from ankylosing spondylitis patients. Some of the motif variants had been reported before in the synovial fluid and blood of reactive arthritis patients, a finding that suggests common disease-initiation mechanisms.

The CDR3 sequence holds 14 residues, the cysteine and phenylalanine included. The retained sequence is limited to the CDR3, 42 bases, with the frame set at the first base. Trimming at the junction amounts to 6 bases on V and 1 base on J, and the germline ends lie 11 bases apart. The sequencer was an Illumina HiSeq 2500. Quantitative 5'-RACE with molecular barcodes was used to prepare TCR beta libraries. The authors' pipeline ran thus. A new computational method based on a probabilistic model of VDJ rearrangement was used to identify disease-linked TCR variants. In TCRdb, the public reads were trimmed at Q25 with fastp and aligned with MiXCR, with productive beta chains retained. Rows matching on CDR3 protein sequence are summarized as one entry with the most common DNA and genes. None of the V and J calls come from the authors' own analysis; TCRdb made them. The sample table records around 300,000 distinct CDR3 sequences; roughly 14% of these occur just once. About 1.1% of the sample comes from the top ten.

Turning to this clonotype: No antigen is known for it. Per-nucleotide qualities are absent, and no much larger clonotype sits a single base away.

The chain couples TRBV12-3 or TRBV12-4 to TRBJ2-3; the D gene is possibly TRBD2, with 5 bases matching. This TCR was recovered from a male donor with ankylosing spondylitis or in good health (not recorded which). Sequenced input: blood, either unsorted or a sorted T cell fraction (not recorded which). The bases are TGTGCCAGCAGCATCGGGGTTCGCACAGATACGCAGTATTTT. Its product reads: CASSIGVRTDTQYF.